This record concerns one T cell receptor beta chain sequence. The antigen this receptor binds is unknown. One base away there is no much larger clone; base qualities are not given. This sample's time point label indicates: cycle 2 day 1 (C2D1) of nivolumab. Relapse after autologous stem cell transplantation had occurred in all trial patients, and cohorts A, B and C were distinguished by prior brentuximab vedotin exposure. The trial cohort comprised about 60 patients with relapsed/refractory classical Hodgkin lymphoma whose best overall responses were complete response, partial response or progressive disease. In the multi-cohort phase II CheckMate 205 trial, trial patients received single-agent nivolumab. An independent review committee assessed best overall response using the 2007 International Working Group response criteria. PBMCs from the trial were collected at three points: immediately before nivolumab initiation (C1D1), and during therapy at cycle 2 day 1 and cycle 4 day 1. Peripheral blood was collected in 8 mL Vacutainer Cell Preparation Tubes, from which PBMCs were isolated by centrifugation and then cryopreserved.

This sample was taken from a study of PD-1 blockade in classical Hodgkin lymphoma (dated by TCRdb to the early 2020s). Turning to the overall study: Nivolumab dosing was 3 mg/kg intravenously every 2 weeks, continuing until either disease progression or unacceptable toxicity. To define a peripheral blood immune signature of response to PD-1 blockade in classical Hodgkin lymphoma, the study combined TCR beta sequencing with CyTOF.

Genomic DNA was isolated using the Qiagen DNeasy kit from unsorted PBMCs as well as from negatively selected CD4+ and CD8+ fractions. Amplification of TCR beta CDR3 regions was done by immunoSEQ multiplex PCR with primers that anneal to V and J segments. A synthetic immune receptor repertoire was used to minimize amplification bias, and remaining bias was computationally removed after sequencing. The published analysis was carried out like this. Custom Python scripts were used to quantify repertoire diversity as the Shannon entropy index. The unsorted, CD4+ and CD8+ repertoires were each analyzed separately, with the exception of combined analyses, where CD4+ and CD8+ sequences were merged in silico. A clone was considered expanded if an increase in frequency of at least 2-fold after treatment relative to C1D1 was found, and a pseudocount of 0.5 was applied to clones undetected at baseline. Singleton clones were defined as clones with 0 or 1 copy at C1D1, and non-singleton clones were defined as clones with 2 or more copies. Clones expanded in unsorted samples were annotated as CD4+, CD8+ or unknown by matching protein sequences in sorted samples from the same patient. Wilcoxon tests were applied to paired samples to test diversity changes from C1D1 to C4D1. In TCRdb, the immuneACCESS table is reduced to in-frame sequences with V and J assigned. These tables do not hold every clone; where another copy was compared, an unresolved V gene accounts for under half, and the others remain unexplained. That table is the source of V, J and clone size, and D and trimming were worked out from the DNA. The sample table lists more than 140,000 clones, around 84% of them with a count of one. Of the sample, 7.5% to 10% falls within the top ten clones.

The study at large found these results: Diversity was lower in patients who began nivolumab less than 1 year after ASCT, so these patients were left out of later analyses to avoid confounding by immune reconstitution. Newly diagnosed patients were reported to have lower baseline TCR diversity than healthy donors, and relapsed/refractory patients were reported to have lower baseline TCR diversity still. Among trial patients, those achieving complete response had baseline diversity similar to that of newly diagnosed patients, while diversity was significantly lower in partial responders and progressors. CD4+ but not CD8+ TCR diversity rose significantly by C4D1 (p=0.0027 vs p=0.16), most apparent in complete responders (p=0.02). Only a single clinical trial cohort was studied, and what caused the repertoire differences, possibly disease activity or prior therapy, remained undefined.

The CDR3 spans 14 residues, from the cysteine through the phenylalanine. CDR3 DNA is the only sequence kept; it has 42 bases, read in frame from the first base. CDR1 and CDR2, looked up from the germline V gene, are SQVTM and ANQGSEA. V is pruned by 7 bases and J by 7 bases, leaving 8 bases of the junction without a gene match. The V and J genes are TRBV29-1 and TRBJ2-1; 12 nucleotides in the junction match TRBD2. The starting material was peripheral blood mononuclear cells (PBMCs), obtained before the second cycle of nivolumab. The clonotype comes from a human donor with classical Hodgkin lymphoma. The DNA reads as follows: TGCAGCGGGATTCTAGCGGGAGGGGGGAATGAGCAGTTCTTC. Translated, this gives CSGILAGGGNEQFF.